The rows below give T cell receptor beta chains drawn from one sample of a study of CD8 T cells in ankylosing spondylitis. TCRdb independently ran MiXCR on the 5' RACE reads; one entry per CDR3 protein. In the table there are some 840,000 distinct CDR3 sequences, 10% to 15% of which are singletons. Source material: blood, either unsorted or a sorted T cell fraction (not recorded which). The receptors derive from a male donor with ankylosing spondylitis. The CDR3 runs from the conserved cysteine through the conserved F or W. D genes are given only for firm matches. Rows may omit the clone size; those that give it use once, few, many or a size class.

D	J	V	size	DNA	CDR3
TRBD1	TRBJ2-7	TRBV7-6	NA	TGTGCCAGCAGCCAACCCGGGACAGGACTCTACGAGCAGTACTTC	CASSQPGTGLYEQYF
NA	TRBJ2-1	TRBV3-1	few	TGTGCCAGCAGCCGGTCCTCAGCTGAGCAGTTCTTC	CASSRSSAEQFF
TRBD1	TRBJ1-6	TRBV29-1	many	TGCAGCGTTGGGGACAGCTACAATTCACCCCTCCACTTT	CSVGDSYNSPLHF
TRBD1	TRBJ2-5	TRBV7-9	NA	TGTGCCAGCAGCGCCGGAGGCAGGGGGCGCCTAGAGACCCAGTACTTC	CASSAGGRGRLETQYF
NA	TRBJ2-7	TRBV6-2/TRBV6-3	many	TGTGCCAGCAGTTACCACGAGCAGTACTTC	CASSYHEQYF
TRBD2	TRBJ2-5	TRBV12-3/TRBV12-4	many	TGTGCCAGCAGTTTGGGAGGGCTAGCGGGAGGAACAGAGACCCAGTACTTC	CASSLGGLAGGTETQYF
NA	TRBJ2-3	TRBV5-8	NA	TGTGCCAGCAGCAAGGGGGTCGCTTCCGAGACAGATACGCAGTATTTT	CASSKGVASETDTQYF
NA	TRBJ2-1	TRBV20-1	NA	TGCAGTGCTAGGGGTAGGGAGGTTAGGGAGCAGTTCTTC	CSARGREVREQFF
NA	TRBJ1-1	TRBV18	few	TGTGCCAGCTCCAGGGAGGTCGGCACTGAAGCTTTCTTT	CASSREVGTEAFF
NA	TRBJ2-7	TRBV12-3/TRBV12-4	few	TGTGCCAGCAGCGGGGGGCAGGTAAACTCCTACGAGCAGTACTTC	CASSGGQVNSYEQYF
TRBD1	TRBJ1-5	TRBV6-2/TRBV6-3	NA	TGTGCCAGCAGCGTCCGGGACAGTTCCGCGAGGCCCCAGCATTTT	CASSVRDSSARPQHF
TRBD1	TRBJ2-3	TRBV20-1	few	TGCAGTGTCCCCGGGACAGGGGGTACAGATACGCAGTATTTT	CSVPGTGGTDTQYF
NA	TRBJ2-4	TRBV7-2	many	TGTGCCAGCAGCTCAGGAGTAGCCAAAAACATTCAGTACTTC	CASSSGVAKNIQYF
NA	TRBJ2-6	TRBV29-1	NA	TGCAGCGTTGAATCCGGGGTCTCTGGGGCCAACGTCCTGACTTTC	CSVESGVSGANVLTF
NA	TRBJ2-5	TRBV24-1	NA	TGTGCCACCAGTGACCCGGGAGAGACCCAGTACTTC	CATSDPGETQYF
NA	TRBJ2-5	TRBV5-6	NA	TGTGCCAGCAGCTCACTAACAGGGCGTGGAGAGACCCAGTACTTC	CASSSLTGRGETQYF
NA	TRBJ1-1	TRBV20-1	NA	TGCAGTGCTGCCGACAGAATTAACACTGAAGCTTTCTTT	CSAADRINTEAFF
NA	TRBJ2-1	TRBV19	NA	TGTGCCAGTAGTTTTGACAGGATGGAGTACAATGAGCAGTTCTTC	CASSFDRMEYNEQFF
TRBD2	TRBJ2-1	TRBV20-1	NA	TGCAGTGCTAGGGGTAGCGGGGTAGGGTCGACAAGCTCCTACAATGAGCAGTTCTTC	CSARGSGVGSTSSYNEQFF
TRBD2	TRBJ2-5	TRBV10-3	few	TGTGCCATCAGTGAGTTTCTAGCGGGAGAGACCCAGTACTTC	CAISEFLAGETQYF
NA	TRBJ2-1	TRBV6-1	many	TGTGCCAGCAGTCCTCCGGGCCCCCTTCGGGAGCAGTTCTTC	CASSPPGPLREQFF
NA	TRBJ1-1	TRBV5-1	NA	TGCGCCAGCAGCTTGGATGGCAGATATGAAGCTTTCTTT	CASSLDGRYEAFF
NA	TRBJ2-1	TRBV7-2	NA	TGTGCCAGCAGCCCACTAATGAGCTCCTACAATGAGCAGTTCTTC	CASSPLMSSYNEQFF
NA	TRBJ1-1	TRBV7-8	few	TGTGCCAGCAGCCCCGTAGGCTTAATGGGGGATAACACTGAAGCTTTCTTT	CASSPVGLMGDNTEAFF
NA	TRBJ2-2	TRBV28	many	TGTGCCAGCAGCCCAGGGGACACCGGGGAGCTGTTTTTT	CASSPGDTGELFF
NA	TRBJ2-3	TRBV3-1	NA	TGTGCCAGCAGCGTCACAGGGTCGAGCACAGATACGCAGTATTTT	CASSVTGSSTDTQYF
TRBD1	TRBJ2-1	TRBV20-1	few	TGCAGTGCTAGCCCCTCGGGACAGCACAATGAGCAGTTCTTC	CSASPSGQHNEQFF
NA	TRBJ1-1	TRBV6-5	few	TGTGCCAGCAGTTACTGGCGACTCGAGGGGACTGAAGCTTTCTTT	CASSYWRLEGTEAFF
TRBD2	TRBJ2-6	TRBV7-8	NA	TGTGCCAGCAGCTTAGGTACCCCAACTAGCGGTAGGCCTGGGGCCAACGTCCTGACTTTC	CASSLGTPTSGRPGANVLTF
TRBD1	TRBJ2-1	TRBV24-1	few	TGTGCCACCAGTGGTTGGCAGGGGGCCTACAATGAGCAGTTCTTC	CATSGWQGAYNEQFF
NA	TRBJ1-1	TRBV7-2	NA	TGTGCCAGCAGCCGCGCGAACTTGAACACTGAAGCTTTCTTT	CASSRANLNTEAFF
TRBD2	TRBJ2-1	TRBV10-2	NA	TGCGCCAGCAGTATAGCGGGAGGGAAGGTCAATGAGCAGTTCTTC	CASSIAGGKVNEQFF
NA	TRBJ2-7	TRBV20-1	NA	TGCAGTGCCCCACGTTCCGGGACATACTCCTACGAGCAGTACTTC	CSAPRSGTYSYEQYF
NA	TRBJ2-7	TRBV10-3	NA	TGTGCCATCAGTGGTGACAGTCTCCGTCTCAACGAGCAGTACTTC	CAISGDSLRLNEQYF
NA	TRBJ1-1	TRBV29-1	few	TGCAGCGTTGAGGTGTGGGCTGAAGCTTTCTTT	CSVEVWAEAFF